Presented here are 22 T cell receptor beta chains from one specimen sequenced in a study of blood T cells in healthy people across ages. Sample-barcoded 5' priming and a J-beta primer mix drove a second PCR of 7 to 11 cycles. TCRdb recomputed calls from the 5' RACE reads with MiXCR, one row per CDR3 protein. The table shows around 1,500,000 distinct CDR3 sequences, with roughly 40% occurring only once. The sample was blood. The receptors stem from a woman aged 18 to 35 in good health.

The CDR3 spells CATSDGAGGHTDTQYF. Here the CDR3 DNA reads TGTGCCACCAGTGATGGAGCGGGGGGTCACACAGATACGCAGTATTTT. The rearrangement uses TRBV24-1 and TRBJ2-3; 9 bases fit TRBD2. The CDR3 length is 16 residues. Losses at the gene ends were 3 bases for V and 2 bases for J; bases not matched to a gene: 5. Per the germline V gene, CDR1 is KGHDR and CDR2 is SFDVKD.

The rearrangement joins TRBV20-1 to TRBJ2-3, with no clear D. The CDR3 runs 14 residues. Germline V gene data show CDR1 as DFQATT and CDR2 as SNEGSKA (reference sequence). V was shortened by 0 bases and J by 1 base, with 8 bases between the two germline ends. CDR3 in DNA: TGCAGTGCTAGAGATTCTTTTGGCACAGATACGCAGTATTTT. Its protein is CSARDSFGTDTQYF.

The chain is built from TRBV7-2 and TRBJ2-1; 9 nucleotides align to TRBD2. J lost 10 bases, V lost 1 base, and 8 bases had no gene match. CDR1 SGHTA and CDR2 FQGNSA come from the germline V gene. The CDR3 spans 15 residues. The CDR3 sequence is CASSLGGSGGGEQFF. Written as DNA, the CDR3 is TGTGCCAGCAGCTTAGGAGGTAGCGGGGGAGGCGAGCAGTTCTTC.

As DNA, the CDR3 is TGTGCCATCACCGGACTAGCGGGACGCCCCGGCTCCTACAATGAGCAGTTCTTC. Its protein product is CAITGLAGRPGSYNEQFF. This rearrangement joins TRBV6-2 or TRBV6-3 to TRBJ2-1, with TRBD2 identical over 12 bases. The V gene's germline CDR1 is MNHEY and CDR2 SVGEGT. V shed 10 bases and J 0 bases; nucleotides not matched to a gene: 13. This CDR3 has 18 residues.

This chain joins TRBV3-1 and TRBJ2-5, with D unclear. The V and J ends lost 0 bases and 0 bases respectively, with 17 bases between them. Germline CDR1 LGHDT, CDR2 YNNKEL (reference sequence). The CDR3 is 18 residues long. In DNA form, the CDR3 reads TGTGCCAGCAGCCAAGAAGGCTCACTGATCCTTAACCAAGAGACCCAGTACTTC. The encoded protein is CASSQEGSLILNQETQYF.

This clonotype has a single count. The V and J genes are TRBV29-1 and TRBJ1-2, with D possibly TRBD1 on 6 matching bases. The V and J ends lost 6 bases and 4 bases respectively, with 15 bases between them. This CDR3 is 13 amino acids long. The germline gives CDR1 SQVTM, CDR2 ANQGSEA. CDR3 sequence (DNA): TGCAGCGTCGGCGAAACAGGGCTCTATGGCTACACCTTC. Translation: CSVGETGLYGYTF.

The chain couples TRBV12-3 or TRBV12-4 to TRBJ1-5, with unresolved D. This CDR3 is built from 16 residues. Trimming removed 4 bases from V and 0 bases from J, with 13 bases in between. CDR3 amino acids: CASSSDPNDSNQPQHF. The CDR3 region has the DNA TGTGCCAGCAGTTCAGACCCGAACGATAGCAATCAGCCCCAGCATTTT.

In DNA form, the CDR3 reads TGTGCCAGCAGCTTAGACGGGGGATTTAACTATGGCTACACCTTC. Translated: CASSLDGGFNYGYTF. This rearrangement joins TRBV7-9 to TRBJ1-2; D may be TRBD1 (5 bases). Germline V gene sequence: CDR1 SEHNR, CDR2 FQNEAQ (reference sequence). The V and J ends lost 1 base and 1 base respectively, with 10 bases between them. There are 15 residues in the CDR3.

Concerning this clonotype: The junction and the germline gene differ at one end; a read error may be behind it. This rearrangement joins TRBV4-1 to TRBJ2-1; D perhaps matches TRBD1 (6 bases). Germline values: CDR1 MGHRA, CDR2 YSYEKL. CDR3 size: 16 residues. The CDR3: CASNQPYAGRGNEQFF. The CDR3 DNA reads TGCGCCAGCAACCAACCTTATGCGGGCAGGGGCAATGAGCAGTTCTTC.

This clonotype was found a few times. The genes are TRBV20-1 and TRBJ2-1; no definite D call. Germline CDR1 and CDR2: DFQATT and SNEGSKA (reference sequence). There are 11 residues in the CDR3. V was shortened by 6 bases and J by 9 bases, with 12 bases between the two germline ends. The CDR3 spells CSASPGPEQFF. The DNA of the CDR3 is TGCAGTGCCTCCCCCGGTCCTGAGCAGTTCTTC.

This clonotype was found a few times. The DNA for the CDR3 is TGTGCCAGCAGCTCCCCCGGGCTAGCGGGGGGGCCAAGCTCCTACAATGAGCAGTTCTTC. Translation gives CASSSPGLAGGPSSYNEQFF. The V call is TRBV7-2, the J call TRBJ2-1, with 12 nucleotides matching TRBD2. The V and J ends lost 4 bases and 0 bases, in that order; junction bases with no gene match: 13. This CDR3 is built from 20 residues. Looked up from germline, CDR1 is SGHTA and CDR2 is FQGNSA. Together with reference TRBV7-2 and TRBJ2-1, the CDR3 gives the full variable domain: GAGVSQSPSNKVTEKGKDVELRCDPISGHTALYWYRQSLGQGLEFLIYFQGNSAPDKSGLPSDRFSAERTGGSVSTLTIQRTQQEDSAVYLCASSSPGLAGGPSSYNEQFFGPGTRLTVL.

This clonotype was observed once. V and J are TRBV7-6 and TRBJ1-6; D ambiguous. Per germline, CDR1 SGHVS and CDR2 FNYEAQ. This CDR3 has 16 residues. V lost 0 bases, J lost 6 bases, and 12 bases lay in between. This CDR3 reads CASSLAPPGSNSPLHF. The CDR3 region has the DNA TGTGCCAGCAGCTTAGCGCCCCCAGGCTCTAATTCACCCCTCCACTTT.

For this clonotype: A read error may account for a junction end that differs from germline. The chain uses TRBV29-1 and TRBJ2-5; 9 bases fit TRBD2. The CDR3 runs 13 residues. Germline loops: CDR1 SQVTM, CDR2 ANQGSEA. The chain's CDR3 is CSVWRGGQETQYF. CDR3 sequence (DNA): TGCAGCGTATGGCGGGGGGGCCAAGAGACTCAGTACTTC.

This clonotype appeared a few times. CDR3 protein: CASNGRGARTDTQYF. The DNA for the CDR3 is TGTGCCAGCAATGGACGGGGGGCCCGCACAGATACGCAGTATTTT. The V call is TRBV28, the J call TRBJ2-3, with a weak D call TRBD2 (7 bases). Trimming shortened V by 7 bases and J by 1 base, and 15 bases separated the two germline ends. The CDR3 spans 15 residues. The germline CDR1 and CDR2 sequences are MDHEN and SYDVKM. The complete variable domain, with remaining parts taken from reference TRBV28 and TRBJ2-3, reads DVKVTQSSRYLVKRTGEKVFLECVQDMDHENMFWYRQDPGLGLRLIYFSYDVKMKEKGDIPEGYSVSREKKERFSLILESASTNQTSMYLCASNGRGARTDTQYFGPGTRLTVL.

This clonotype was picked up a small number of times. The DNA of the CDR3 is TGTGCCAGCTCACTTCTACAGGGTGGTGGTCAGCCCCAGCATTTT. Residues: CASSLLQGGGQPQHF. This chain joins TRBV18 and TRBJ1-5; perhaps TRBD1 as D (6 bases). Per the germline V gene, CDR1 is KGHSH and CDR2 is LQKENI. V lost 4 bases to trimming and J lost 6 bases, with 16 bases between them. The CDR3 loop spans 15 amino acids.

This clonotype was seen a few times. This chain uses TRBV4-1 with TRBJ1-1; D ambiguous. The V end was cut by 1 base, the J end by 0 bases, with 9 bases between. This CDR3 has 15 residues. Germline V gives CDR1 MGHRA, CDR2 YSYEKL. Written as DNA, the CDR3 is TGCGCCAGCAGCCAAGGAAGAGTCATGAACACTGAAGCTTTCTTT. This translates into CASSQGRVMNTEAFF.

This chain joins TRBV27 and TRBJ2-5; 8 positions agree with TRBD1. CDR1 MNHEY and CDR2 SMNVEV come from the germline V gene (reference sequence). This CDR3 spans 18 amino acids. V dropped 5 bases and J dropped 2; count of bases not matched to a gene: 16. The CDR3 coding sequence is TGTGCCAGCAGTCTCCTTCCGTTCACAGGGGGTGGTCAAGAGACCCAGTACTTC. Its translation: CASSLLPFTGGGQETQYF.

CDR3 sequence (DNA): TGTGCCAGCAGTGGGAGGACAGGCTCCTACGAGCAGTACTTC. Its protein is CASSGRTGSYEQYF. The J gene is TRBJ2-7, the V gene TRBV12-3 or TRBV12-4, with D perhaps TRBD1 (7 bases). This CDR3 comprises 14 residues. Trimming took off 5 bases at V and 0 bases at J, with 11 bases between the two ends.

The chain is built from TRBV5-1 and TRBJ2-1, with 7 positions matching TRBD2. Trimming took 2 bases from V and 5 from J; bases not matched to a gene: 10. This CDR3 comprises 16 residues. Per germline, CDR1 SGHRS and CDR2 YFSETQ. In DNA form, the CDR3 reads TGCGCCAGCAGCTTCGGTTCCACTAGCGTTGACAATGAGCAGTTCTTC. It translates to CASSFGSTSVDNEQFF.

CDR3 bases: TGTGCCAGCAGCCTTCTTAGCGGGGGGGCTTACAATGAGCAGTTCTTC. Amino acids: CASSLLSGGAYNEQFF. The genes are TRBV13 and TRBJ2-1; TRBD2 matches 11 bases. The CDR3 is 16 residues long. Germline lookup yields CDR1 PRHDT and CDR2 FYEKMQ (reference sequence). Losses at the gene ends were 5 bases for V and 4 bases for J; bases not matched to a gene: 7.

The V and J genes are TRBV20-1 and TRBJ1-2; unclear D gene. This CDR3 contains 14 residues. Per the germline V gene, CDR1 is DFQATT and CDR2 is SNEGSKA (reference sequence). The CDR3 DNA follows: TGCAGGGCGGGAAGAGGTCCTAACTTATATGGCTACACCTTC. Residues: CRAGRGPNLYGYTF.

The chain links TRBV6-5 to TRBJ1-4; 7 bases line up with TRBD1. V shed 6 bases and J 6 bases; nucleotides not matched to a gene: 7. The CDR3 consists of 14 residues. Germline lookup yields CDR1 MNHEY and CDR2 SVGAGI. For the CDR3, the DNA is TGTGCCAGCAGCCACGGGACAGAAGATGAAAAACTGTTTTTT. Translation: CASSHGTEDEKLFF.